The present T cell receptor (beta chain) was sequenced within a study of blood T cell repertoires in COVID-19. Data came from immunoSEQ multiplex PCR; TCRdb stores just in-frame clones and leaves some out. The data show about 140,000 clones, almost 90% seen once. V was pared by 6 bases and J by 2 bases, with 6 bases of the junction left unmatched. Germline assignment: CDR1 SGHTA and CDR2 FQGNSA. The CDR3 spans 15 residues. Sample: peripheral blood. This receptor was taken from a man between 50 and 59 years old with active or convalescent COVID-19. This rearrangement joins TRBV7-2 to TRBJ1-4; 7 bases fit TRBD1. Written as DNA, the CDR3 is TGTGCCAGCAGTAGCAACAGGGGTACTAATGAAAAACTGTTTTTT. Its protein product is CASSSNRGTNEKLFF.